This T cell receptor beta chain was identified in a study of shared clonotypes between healthy human individuals (dated by TCRdb to 2019 to 2021). About the investigation overall: The cohort included three men and a couple of women between 18 and 49 years of age. For each donor, CD4 naive and CD4 memory were each given three plates, CD8 naive was given two plates, and CD8 memory was given one plate. Libraries were prepared and TCR repertoires were sequenced by different laboratories using diverse techniques, in order to increase sequencing depth and limit assay-specific biases. Blood TCR repertoires of five healthy adults were deeply sequenced to estimate repertoire size and the extent of clonotype sharing between individuals. Between about 0.94 and 8.9 billion PBMCs per donor were obtained by leukapheresis.

What the work shows at the level of the full study, not this receptor alone: Larger estimated clonotype richness was generally found for naive subsets than for memory subsets. Higher generation probabilities were observed for clonotypes shared by all four sorted-subset donors than for non-shared clonotypes. Even with the large sequencing depth, rarefaction of the sorted-subset datasets indicated that sequencing was incomplete. About 5% of naive CD4, 3% to 3.5% of naive CD8, approximately 2.2% of memory CD4, and 0.35% to 0.4% of memory CD8 clonotypes were shared across several donors. Because the study included a small number of donors, the genetic and exposure-history diversity represented was limited. Based on pairwise subsampling, the degree of clonotype sharing among donors was expected to be affected by sequencing depth. Sampling was limited to blood, and TCR repertoires in tissue likely differ from TCR repertoires in blood.

V is shortened by 3 bases, J by 3 bases, and the region joining them spans 15 bases. The CDR3 covers 16 residues, taking in both the cysteine and the phenylalanine. CDR3 DNA is the only sequence kept; it has 48 bases, read in frame from the first base. CDR1 and CDR2 are drawn from the germline V gene: KGHSH, LQKENI. Using the deep immunoSEQ assay, multiplex PCR amplified TCR CDR3 regions from genomic DNA. Extracted genomic DNA from each cell subset was spread evenly across all wells of several immunoSEQ 96-well plates, with each plate serving as a replicate. Each replicate PCR for sorted subsets received around 200 ng genomic DNA, equal to about 30,000 T cell genomes. The purified libraries were quantified using a Qubit 3.0 fluorometer, sized with a Bioanalyzer 2100, and then quantified again using the KAPA Library Quantification kit. Every immunoSEQ 96-well plate was sequenced on a separate single-read 150-cycle Illumina NextSeq 550 flow cell. Per the authors' processing: The immunoSEQ output contained only junctional sequences without quality scores, so filtering could not match that applied to full-length reads. To assign V/J genes and CDR3, sequences were annotated against IMGT germline references using PyIR, a Python wrapper for IgBLAST v1.9. Any read was removed if the V/J assignment was weak (E-value above 1e-6), the CDR3 was missing, or the read contained stop codons, out-of-frame junctions, or ambiguous translated residues. V3J clonotypes were defined as sequences sharing the same inferred V gene, J gene, and CDR3 amino acid sequence. Percentage overlap between repertoires was computed as shared unique clonotypes divided by the size of the smaller repertoire. Richness of each repertoire was evaluated using RTK rarefaction, the Chao1 estimator, and Recon v2.1 estimates of unobserved clonotypes. OLGA was used to compute generation probabilities for all TCRbeta clonotypes that the gDNA method yielded from several donors. What TCRdb holds here is the immuneACCESS table cut down to in-frame rearrangements. Part of the clones is not present; checked against another copy, under half of the missing clones reflect an unresolved V gene, and the others are unexplained. V, J and clone size reflect that table, while D and trimming were determined from the DNA. The sample contains over 1.4 million clones, over 95% of them found a single time. Roughly 1.1% of the sample comes from the top ten.

Healthy HIV-negative adults with no recently reported acute infections or vaccinations were included as donors. Every donor was a Caucasian adult residing in Nashville, Tennessee, USA. Magnetic negative selection was used to enrich CD4+ T cells, after which naive cells were positively selected on CD45RA and the negative fraction became the memory subset. After blood collection by leukapheresis, PBMCs were isolated using Ficoll-Histopaque density gradient centrifugation and then cryopreserved in the vapor phase of liquid nitrogen. Analytical flow cytometry was used to check the purity and quantity of every magnetically sorted T cell population. Genomic DNA was isolated from each sorted fraction and quantified by UV absorbance on a Nanodrop 2000c. About this clone: What this receptor recognizes is not known. No quality values exist for individual bases; no much larger clone is one base distant.

The sample taken for sequencing was naive CD4+ T cells sorted from blood. The cell subset or site label of this sample denotes: CD45RA+ positively selected. The receptor chain draws on TRBV18 and TRBJ2-1; confidence is insufficient to name the D gene. The source is a man aged 30 to 39 in good health. The CDR3 region has the sequence CASSPIVKLGYNEQFF. The sequenced DNA: TGTGCCAGCTCACCGATTGTGAAATTGGGCTACAATGAGCAGTTCTTC. Here the CDR3 is joined to the reference TRBV18 and TRBJ2-1 genes, and the full variable domain is: NAGVMQNPRHLVRRRGQEARLRCSPMKGHSHVYWYRQLPEEGLKFMVYLQKENIIDESGMPKERFSAEFPKEGPSILRIQQVVRGDSAAYFCASSPIVKLGYNEQFFGPGTRLTVL.